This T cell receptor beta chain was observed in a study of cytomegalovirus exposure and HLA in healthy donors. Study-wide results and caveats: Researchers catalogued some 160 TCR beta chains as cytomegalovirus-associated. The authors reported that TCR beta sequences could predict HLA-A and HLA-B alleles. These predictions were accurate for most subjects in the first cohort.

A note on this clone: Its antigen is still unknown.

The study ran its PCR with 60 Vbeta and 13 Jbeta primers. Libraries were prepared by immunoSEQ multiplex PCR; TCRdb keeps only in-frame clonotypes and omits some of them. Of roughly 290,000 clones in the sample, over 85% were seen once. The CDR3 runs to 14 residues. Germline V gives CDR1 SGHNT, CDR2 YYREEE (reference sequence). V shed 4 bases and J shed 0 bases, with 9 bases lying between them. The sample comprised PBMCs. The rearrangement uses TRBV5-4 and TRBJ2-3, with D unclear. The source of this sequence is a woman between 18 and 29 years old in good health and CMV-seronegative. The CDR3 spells CASSLTASTDTQYF. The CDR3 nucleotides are TGTGCCAGCAGCCTTACAGCCAGCACAGATACGCAGTATTTT.